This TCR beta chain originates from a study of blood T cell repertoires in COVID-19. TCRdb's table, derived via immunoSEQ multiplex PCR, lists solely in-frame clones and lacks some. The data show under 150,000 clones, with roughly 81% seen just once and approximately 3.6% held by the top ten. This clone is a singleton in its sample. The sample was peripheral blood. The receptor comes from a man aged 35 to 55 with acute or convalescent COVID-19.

The CDR3, as DNA: TGTGCCAGCAGCGTAGATCGGGGGGGCCATGTCACCGGGGAGCTGTTTTTT. This sequence encodes CASSVDRGGHVTGELFF. The V gene is TRBV9, the J gene TRBJ2-2, with TRBD2 matching 8 bases. The CDR3 has 17 amino acids. With 0 bases clipped from V and 4 bases from J, the junction kept 8 bases outside the gene matches. The germline gives CDR1 SGDLS, CDR2 YYNGEE.